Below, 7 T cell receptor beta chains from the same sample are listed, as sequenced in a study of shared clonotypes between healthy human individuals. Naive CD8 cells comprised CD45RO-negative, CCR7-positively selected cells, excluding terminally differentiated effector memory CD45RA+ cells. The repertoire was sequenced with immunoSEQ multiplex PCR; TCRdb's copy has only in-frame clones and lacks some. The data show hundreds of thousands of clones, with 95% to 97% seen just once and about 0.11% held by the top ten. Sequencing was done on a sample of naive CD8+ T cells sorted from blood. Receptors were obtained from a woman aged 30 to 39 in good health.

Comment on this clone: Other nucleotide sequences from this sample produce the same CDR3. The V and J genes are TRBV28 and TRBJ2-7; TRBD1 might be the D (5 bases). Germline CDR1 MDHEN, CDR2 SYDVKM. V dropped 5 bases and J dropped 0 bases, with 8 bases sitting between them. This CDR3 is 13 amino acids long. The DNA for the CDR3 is TGTGCCAGCAGTCAGGGATTCTCCTACGAGCAGTACTTC. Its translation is CASSQGFSYEQYF.

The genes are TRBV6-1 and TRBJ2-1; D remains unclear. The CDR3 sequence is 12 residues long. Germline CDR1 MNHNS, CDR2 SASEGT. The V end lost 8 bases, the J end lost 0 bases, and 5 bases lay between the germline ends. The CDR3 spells CASPSSYNEQFF. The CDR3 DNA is TGTGCCAGCCCAAGCTCCTACAATGAGCAGTTCTTC.

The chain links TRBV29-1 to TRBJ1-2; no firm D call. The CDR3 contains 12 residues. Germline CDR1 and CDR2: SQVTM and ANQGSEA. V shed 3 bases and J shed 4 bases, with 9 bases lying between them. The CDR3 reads CSVEARTYGYTF. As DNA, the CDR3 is TGCAGCGTTGAGGCCAGGACCTATGGCTACACCTTC.

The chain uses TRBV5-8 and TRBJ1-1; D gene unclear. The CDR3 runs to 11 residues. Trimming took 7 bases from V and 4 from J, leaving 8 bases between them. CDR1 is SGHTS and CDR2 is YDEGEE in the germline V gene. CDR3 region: CASPQTTEAFF. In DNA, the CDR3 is TGTGCCAGCCCACAGACCACTGAAGCTTTCTTT.

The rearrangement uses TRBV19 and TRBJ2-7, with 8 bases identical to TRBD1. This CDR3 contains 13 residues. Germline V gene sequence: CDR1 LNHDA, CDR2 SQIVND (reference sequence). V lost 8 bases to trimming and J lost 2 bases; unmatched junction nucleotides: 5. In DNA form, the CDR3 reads TGTGCCAGTTCTTGGACAGGGACCTACGAGCAGTACTTC. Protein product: CASSWTGTYEQYF.

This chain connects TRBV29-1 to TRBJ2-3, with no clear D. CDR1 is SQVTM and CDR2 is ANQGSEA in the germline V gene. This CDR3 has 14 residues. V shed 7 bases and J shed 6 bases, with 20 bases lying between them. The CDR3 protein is CSATRTGPGDTQYF. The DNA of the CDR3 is TGCAGCGCCACCCGGACCGGTCCAGGTGATACGCAGTATTTT.

This CDR3 is CASNPRGSEAFF. The CDR3 coding sequence is TGTGCCAGCAACCCGAGGGGCTCTGAAGCTTTCTTT. The chain links TRBV5-5 to TRBJ1-1; possibly TRBD1 for D (5 bases). The CDR3 is made up of 12 amino acids. The V end lost 6 bases, the J end lost 6 bases, and 12 bases lay between the germline ends. Germline CDR1 is SGHKS and CDR2 is YYEKEE (reference sequence).